This TCR beta chain originates from a study of CD8+ T cells in alopecia areata. Study-level information: A 6-month period off drug followed tofacitinib, which lasted 6 to 18 months. Study observations and caveats: More clonal than normal scalp was lesional scalp, particularly alopecia totalis/universalis.

In the case of this clone: The antigen remains unidentified.

Sequencing used cDNA as its template, made by extracting RNA and reverse transcribing it. Method: immunoSEQ multiplex PCR; TCRdb's copy keeps in-frame clones and lacks some. This sample has some 170,000 clones; about 63% occur once, and the top ten carry approximately 15%. Germline CDR1 is GTSNPN and CDR2 is SVGIG (reference sequence). V lost 3 bases to trimming and J lost 8 bases, with 19 bases between them. The CDR3 is 15 amino acids. The sample consisted of CD4+ T cells sorted from blood, taken at week 0. The sequence came from a human donor with alopecia areata. This chain connects TRBV30 to TRBJ1-4, with D perhaps matching TRBD1 (5 bases). This CDR3 reads CAWRPDEGAGEKLFF. In DNA, the CDR3 is TGTGCCTGGAGACCCGACGAAGGGGCAGGGGAAAAACTGTTTTTT.